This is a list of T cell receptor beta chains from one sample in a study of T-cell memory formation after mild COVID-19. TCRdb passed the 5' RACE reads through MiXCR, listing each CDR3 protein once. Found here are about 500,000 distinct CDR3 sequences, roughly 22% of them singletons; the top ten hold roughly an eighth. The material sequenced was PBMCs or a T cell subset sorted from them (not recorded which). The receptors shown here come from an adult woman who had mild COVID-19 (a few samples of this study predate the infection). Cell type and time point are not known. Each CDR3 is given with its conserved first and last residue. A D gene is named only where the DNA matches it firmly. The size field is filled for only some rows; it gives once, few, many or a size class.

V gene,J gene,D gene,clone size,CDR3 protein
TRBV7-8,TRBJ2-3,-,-,CASSQKGLSSTDTQYF
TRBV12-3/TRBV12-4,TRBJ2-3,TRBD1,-,CASSLAGQGSADTQYF
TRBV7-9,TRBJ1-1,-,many,CASSSQSGVSGAFF
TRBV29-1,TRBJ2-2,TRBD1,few,CSGRTGANTGELFF
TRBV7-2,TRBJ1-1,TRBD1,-,CASSSGGLHTEAFF
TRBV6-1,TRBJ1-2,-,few,CASSEGGGWFYGYTF
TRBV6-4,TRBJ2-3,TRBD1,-,CASSNGQVTDTQYF
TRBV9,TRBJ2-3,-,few,CASSVGSRTQRGDTQYF
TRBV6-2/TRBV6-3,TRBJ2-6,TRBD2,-,CASRPHSGTSSGANVLTF
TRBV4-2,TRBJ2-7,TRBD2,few,CASSQETWREATYEQYF
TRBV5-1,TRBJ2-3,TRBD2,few,CASSGGLAGATGTDTQYF
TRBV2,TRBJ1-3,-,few,CASSVYGGNTIYF
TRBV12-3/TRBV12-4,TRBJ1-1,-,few,CASSLVGGNMGEAFF
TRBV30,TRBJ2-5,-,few,CAWSVGETATETQYF
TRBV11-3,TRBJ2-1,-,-,CASRQYVDSNEQFF
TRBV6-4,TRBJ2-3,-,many,CASSDSEGGADTQYF
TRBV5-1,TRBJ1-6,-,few,CASSLTGPSPLHF
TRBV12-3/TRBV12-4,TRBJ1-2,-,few,CASSGPGLYGYTF
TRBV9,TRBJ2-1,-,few,CASSPGGLGNEQFF
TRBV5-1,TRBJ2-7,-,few,CASARDPLPTSYEQYF
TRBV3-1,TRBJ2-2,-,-,CASSLGLGPGELFF
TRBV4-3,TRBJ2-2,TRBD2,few,CASSQAPLAAFTGELFF
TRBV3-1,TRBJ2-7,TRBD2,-,CASSQDYGRPGLAGAGSYEQYF
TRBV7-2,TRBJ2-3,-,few,CASSLAFSTDTQYF
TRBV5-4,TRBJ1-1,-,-,CASSGPPGRDTEAFF
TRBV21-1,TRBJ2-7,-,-,CASSRSSEQYF
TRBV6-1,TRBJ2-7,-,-,CASSGLGRSYEQYF
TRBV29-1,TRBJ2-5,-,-,CSVVVASVGETQYF
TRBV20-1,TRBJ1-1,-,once,CSARDPLRGTGTEAFF
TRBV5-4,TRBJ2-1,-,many,CASSLGVSSYNEQFF
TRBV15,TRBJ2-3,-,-,CATSREFTDTQYF
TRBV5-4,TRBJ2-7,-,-,CASSLGFGSYEQYF
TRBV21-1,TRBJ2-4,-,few,CASRSWCESELAKNIQYF
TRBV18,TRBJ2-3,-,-,CAISPRTDTQYF
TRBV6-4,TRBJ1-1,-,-,CASSLSPEGTEAFF
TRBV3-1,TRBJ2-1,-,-,CASSQDGDGGYRGLSFWFF
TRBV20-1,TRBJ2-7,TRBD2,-,CSAEPIIAGRIYEQYF
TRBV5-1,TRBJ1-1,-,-,CASSLNGNMNTEAFF
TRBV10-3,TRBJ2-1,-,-,CAISGQWDSYNEQFF
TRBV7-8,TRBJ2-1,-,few,CASSSEPQIVNEQFF
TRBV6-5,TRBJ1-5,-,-,CASSYSYRAGQPQHF
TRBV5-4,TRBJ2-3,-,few,CASRSDSDNTDTQYF
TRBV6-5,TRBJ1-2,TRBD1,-,CASRDRVEGYTF
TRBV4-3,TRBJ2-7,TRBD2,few,CASSQAIAGGRNEQYF
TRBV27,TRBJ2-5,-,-,CASSFRVWETQYF
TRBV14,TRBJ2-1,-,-,CASSPLLTSNEQFF
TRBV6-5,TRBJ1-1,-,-,CASSSYREAFF
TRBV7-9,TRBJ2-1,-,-,CASSRRAGLRYNEQFF
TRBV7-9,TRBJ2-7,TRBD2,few,CASSPGGVEYF
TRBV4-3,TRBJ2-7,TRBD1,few,CASSQSIRDRDHEQYF
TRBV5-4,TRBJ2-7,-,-,CASSLTYGTSYEQYF
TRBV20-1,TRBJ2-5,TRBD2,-,CSGGTSRETQYF
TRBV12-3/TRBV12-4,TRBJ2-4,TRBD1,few,CASSSQGAVAKNIQYF
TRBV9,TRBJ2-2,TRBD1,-,CASSPKQGAAGELFF
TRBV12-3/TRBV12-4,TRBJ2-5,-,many,CASTTGTSQETQYF
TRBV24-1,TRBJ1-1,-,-,CATSDSTENTEAFF
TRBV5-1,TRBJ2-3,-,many,CASSWWLADTDTQYF
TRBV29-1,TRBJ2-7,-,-,CSAEEGTVGGEEQYF